A selection of T cell receptor beta chains follows, all from one sample in a study of blood T cell repertoires in COVID-19. Profiled with immunoSEQ multiplex PCR; TCRdb holds only in-frame clones, not every one. The sample has a few hundred thousand clones; around 84% are singletons. The specimen sequenced was PBMCs or T cells enriched from blood (not recorded which). Receptors were obtained from a woman aged 45-59 years who had recovered from COVID-19. Each CDR3 is given with its conserved first and last residue. The order of the fields is D gene, V gene, clone size, J gene, CDR3 protein, CDR3 DNA. D genes are given only for firm matches. Expanded clones are given a class, and other clones once, few, many or no size at all.

TRBD2,TRBV7-9,-,TRBJ2-5,CASSSGGARETQYF,TGTGCCAGCAGCAGCGGGGGGGCCCGGGAGACCCAGTACTTC
-,TRBV4-2,once,TRBJ2-1,CASSQDLQGSYNEQFF,TGTGCCAGCAGCCAAGATCTCCAGGGATCCTACAATGAGCAGTTCTTC
TRBD2,TRBV7-2,-,TRBJ2-2,CASSPAPWLAGGGTGELFF,TGTGCCAGCAGCCCCGCCCCCTGGCTAGCGGGAGGGGGCACCGGGGAGCTGTTTTTT
-,TRBV7-2,-,TRBJ2-3,CASSPGIHTDTQYF,TGTGCCAGCAGCCCCGGGATACACACAGATACGCAGTATTTT
-,TRBV10-3,once,TRBJ2-3,CAISESIQPSTDTQYF,TGTGCCATCAGTGAGTCAATACAGCCTAGCACAGATACGCAGTATTTT
TRBD2,TRBV6-2/TRBV6-3,-,TRBJ2-7,CASSYSATSGSWGSYEQYF,TGTGCCAGCAGTTACTCAGCGACTAGCGGGAGTTGGGGCTCCTACGAGCAGTACTTC
TRBD1,TRBV4-3,-,TRBJ1-2,CASSQVMGQGFGYTF,TGCGCCAGCAGCCAAGTCATGGGACAGGGGTTTGGCTACACCTTC
-,TRBV5-1,-,TRBJ1-4,CASSSDSSNEKLFF,TGCGCCAGCAGCTCGGACAGTTCTAATGAAAAACTGTTTTTT
-,TRBV30,once,TRBJ1-3,CAWNSQGFSGNTIYF,TGTGCCTGGAACTCACAGGGTTTCTCTGGAAACACCATATATTTT
-,TRBV5-1,-,TRBJ1-2,CATKGEGTARGYTF,TGCGCCACCAAGGGGGAGGGCACAGCCAGAGGCTACACCTTC
-,TRBV11-2,-,TRBJ1-3,CASSLRAVNTIYF,TGTGCCAGCAGCCTCCGTGCAGTAAACACCATATATTTT
TRBD2,TRBV9,-,TRBJ2-3,CASSVSGGAGSPTDTQYF,TGTGCCAGCAGCGTTAGCGGGGGGGCTGGGTCTCCCACAGATACGCAGTATTTT
-,TRBV7-6,-,TRBJ1-3,CASSRSVVPFAGNTIYF,TGTGCCAGCAGCCGGTCGGTAGTACCATTCGCTGGAAACACCATATATTTT
-,TRBV11-2,-,TRBJ2-1,CASSLEASRNNEQFF,TGTGCCAGCAGCTTAGAGGCTAGCCGAAATAATGAGCAGTTCTTC
-,TRBV30,-,TRBJ2-2,CAWSVRQNTGELFF,TGTGCCTGGAGTGTACGACAGAACACCGGGGAGCTGTTTTTT
TRBD1,TRBV6-5,once,TRBJ1-1,CASSRTGTYTEAFF,TGTGCCAGCTCTAGGACAGGGACCTACACTGAAGCTTTCTTT
TRBD1,TRBV5-6,-,TRBJ1-6,CASSPSRTGTSPLHF,TGTGCCAGCAGCCCATCCCGGACAGGGACATCACCCCTCCACTTT
TRBD1,TRBV5-5,-,TRBJ2-5,CASSPLGQGGETQYF,TGTGCCAGCAGCCCCTTGGGACAGGGGGGAGAGACCCAGTACTTC
-,TRBV6-5,-,TRBJ1-5,CASTPGGVQPQHF,TGTGCCAGCACCCCCGGCGGGGTTCAGCCCCAGCATTTT
-,TRBV30,few,TRBJ1-1,CALYRDRRTEAFF,TGTGCCCTATACAGGGATAGGCGAACTGAAGCTTTCTTT
-,TRBV6-5,-,TRBJ2-5,CASRKDTQETQYF,TGTGCCAGCAGGAAGGACACCCAAGAGACCCAGTACTTC
TRBD1,TRBV10-2,-,TRBJ1-1,CASGVTGGTEAFF,TGCGCCAGCGGCGTAACAGGGGGCACTGAAGCTTTCTTT
TRBD1,TRBV6-5,few,TRBJ2-3,CASNRDRGLGTQYF,TGTGCCAGCAACCGGGACAGGGGTCTTGGTACGCAGTATTTT
-,TRBV7-2,-,TRBJ2-1,CASSLVGGDVNEQFF,TGTGCCAGCAGCTTAGTAGGGGGAGATGTCAATGAGCAGTTCTTC
TRBD1,TRBV18,-,TRBJ2-7,CASSPGQGAYEQYF,TGTGCCAGCTCACCCGGACAGGGGGCCTACGAGCAGTACTTC
TRBD2,TRBV5-1,-,TRBJ2-7,CASSLGGLAGVEQYF,TGCGCCAGCAGCTTGGGAGGACTAGCCGGAGTCGAGCAGTACTTC
-,TRBV2,-,TRBJ1-3,CASRGGAGNTIYF,TGTGCCAGCCGAGGGGGAGCTGGAAACACCATATATTTT
-,TRBV5-1,-,TRBJ2-5,CASSSNVGGETQYF,TGCGCCAGCAGCTCGAATGTAGGGGGAGAGACCCAGTACTTC
-,TRBV27,-,TRBJ2-1,CASSFLRQNEQFF,TGTGCCAGCAGTTTCCTACGACAAAACGAGCAGTTCTTC
TRBD1,TRBV18,-,TRBJ1-6,CASSPRAGQGGSPLHF,TGTGCCAGCTCACCACGCGCGGGACAGGGGGGTTCACCCCTCCACTTT
TRBD2,TRBV30,-,TRBJ2-4,CAWSGGRAIPRHIQYF,TGTGCCTGGAGTGGCGGGAGGGCCATACCCCGGCACATTCAGTACTTC
-,TRBV29-1,-,TRBJ2-2,CSVVELGGELFF,TGCAGCGTGGTTGAACTAGGAGGGGAGCTGTTTTTT
TRBD2,TRBV5-4,-,TRBJ2-7,CASSHAGGDEKVYF,TGTGCCAGCAGCCATGCCGGGGGGGACGAGAAGGTGTACTTC
TRBD1,TRBV6-5,-,TRBJ1-6,CASTASTGRSPLHF,TGTGCCAGCACCGCATCGACAGGGCGCTCACCCCTCCACTTT
-,TRBV2,-,TRBJ1-5,CASRGHFSNQPQHF,TGTGCCAGCAGGGGACACTTTAGCAATCAGCCCCAGCATTTT
-,TRBV7-2,-,TRBJ1-5,CASTNLGGRNQPQHF,TGTGCCAGCACCAATCTGGGGGGGAGAAATCAGCCCCAGCATTTT
TRBD1,TRBV15,-,TRBJ1-2,CATSREGTGANYGYTF,TGTGCCACCAGCAGAGAAGGGACAGGCGCTAACTATGGCTACACCTTC
TRBD1,TRBV10-3,-,TRBJ2-7,CAISESRDRGTEQYF,TGTGCCATCAGTGAGTCCCGGGACAGGGGAACGGAGCAGTACTTC
TRBD2,TRBV11-2,-,TRBJ2-5,CASSLDLRPAGGLETQYF,TGTGCCAGCAGCTTAGATCTTCGTCCAGCGGGAGGTCTGGAGACCCAGTACTTC
-,TRBV10-3,-,TRBJ2-7,CAISDKYEQYF,TGTGCCATCAGTGATAAATACGAGCAGTACTTC
TRBD1,TRBV5-4,few,TRBJ2-7,CASSRGTGYLYEQYF,TGTGCCAGCAGCCGTGGGACAGGTTACCTTTACGAGCAGTACTTC
TRBD1,TRBV6-2/TRBV6-3,-,TRBJ1-5,CASSLTGASNQPQHF,TGTGCCAGCAGTTTGACAGGGGCGAGCAATCAGCCCCAGCATTTT
-,TRBV2,few,TRBJ1-5,CASTRTVNQPQHF,TGTGCCAGCACCCGGACAGTAAATCAGCCCCAGCATTTT
-,TRBV19,-,TRBJ2-5,CASSTKNRLVQETQYF,TGTGCCAGTAGCACTAAGAATAGACTAGTCCAAGAGACCCAGTACTTC
TRBD1,TRBV27,-,TRBJ1-2,CASSGQGFYGYTF,TGTGCCAGCAGTGGACAGGGTTTCTATGGCTACACCTTC
-,TRBV7-9,-,TRBJ1-4,CASSLFEDEKLFF,TGTGCCAGCAGCTTGTTCGAGGATGAAAAACTGTTTTTT